This T cell receptor (beta chain) was obtained from a study of T cells after yellow fever vaccination. General observations from the study: After the booster, 96% of CD4 and more than 85% of CD8 primary-response clones were re-detected. Abundant clonotypes from the bulk population could have been carried over as contaminants into FACS-sorted repertoires.

CDR3 length: 13 amino acids. V was shortened by 4 bases and J by 4 bases, with 11 bases between the two germline ends. CDR1 SNHLY and CDR2 FYNNEI come from the germline V gene. Comment on this clonotype: Its specificity is unknown.

For TCR, cDNA came from 5'RACE template switching, which added a universal primer site and UMIs. MiXCR, applied by TCRdb to the 5' RACE reads, yields one record per CDR3 protein. The sample lists some 560,000 distinct CDR3 sequences, about a fifth occurring once. This sequence originates from a man aged 30-40 years who received the YFV17D yellow fever vaccine. The chain combines TRBV2 with TRBJ2-7; D possibly matches TRBD1 or TRBD2 (5 bases each). This material consisted of PBMCs, taken 15 days after the yellow fever booster vaccination. CDR3 in amino acids: CASSARGGYEQYF. Here the CDR3 DNA reads TGTGCCAGCAGTGCGAGGGGTGGATACGAGCAGTACTTC.